This T cell receptor beta chain stems from a study of OX40 agonist ivuxolimab in advanced cancers. Measured with immunoSEQ multiplex PCR; TCRdb has only the in-frame clones, and not every one. The repertoire consists of around 97,000 clones, with 84% occurring once and the leading ten covering around 5%. The sequencing used CD4+ or CD8+ T cells sorted from blood, collected in a trial of the OX40 agonist ivuxolimab. The TCR was taken from an adult with an advanced solid tumor such as melanoma, head and neck, liver or kidney cancer.

The CDR3 coding sequence is TGTGCCATCAGCGGGGACGGAGAGACCCAGTACTTC. It yields the protein CAISGDGETQYF. The chain joins TRBV10-3 to TRBJ2-5; the D call may be TRBD1 or TRBD2 (5 bases each). In germline, CDR1 is ENHRY, CDR2 SYGVKD. The CDR3 sequence is 12 residues long. V lost 6 bases and J lost 4, with 9 bases in between.